Sequencing of this TCR beta chain was carried out in a study of T cells expressing NK-cell markers. Study-wide points: These clonotypes additionally ranked first within the CD3+CD56-NKG2C+ fraction of a few donors.

From its re-call of the 5' RACE reads, TCRdb lists each CDR3 protein once, without DNA. The sample table includes under 600,000 distinct CDR3 sequences. The CDR3 runs to 15 residues. Germline-derived CDR1 and CDR2 are MNHEY and SMNVEV (reference sequence). As to this clonotype: Antigen: not known.

Sample: blood T cells: a sorted CD56 or NKG2C T cell subset, CD4+ or CD8+ T cells, or bulk PBMC T cells (not recorded which). The chain has TRBV27 and TRBJ2-7; TCRdb calls TRBD1, which cannot be checked without DNA. This receptor was identified in a woman aged 50 to 60 in good health. The CDR3 loop reads CASSLSTGGTYEQYF.